A single sample is the source of the 10 T cell receptor beta chains below, sequenced in a study of control samples from healthy donors and cancer patients. Assay: immunoSEQ multiplex PCR; the TCRdb copy retains only in-frame clones and omits some. There are tens of thousands of clones in the sample; about four fifths occur only once, and under 50% lies in the top ten. The sample taken for sequencing was PBMCs. These receptors were collected from a man in his sixties or seventies with lung cancer.

V is TRBV5-8 and J is TRBJ2-1, with TRBD1 matching 7 bases. Germline V lookup: CDR1 SGHTS, CDR2 YDEGEE. The CDR3 covers 14 residues. The V segment lost 7 bases and the J segment 4 bases; nucleotides outside the gene matches: 8. The CDR3 here is CASPRDSRYNEQFF. The CDR3 DNA reads as TGTGCCAGCCCCCGGGACAGCCGATACAATGAGCAGTTCTTC.

This chain connects TRBV2 to TRBJ2-7; no clear D. The CDR3 spans 15 residues. V was cut by 3 bases and J by 2 bases, with 14 bases left in between. Per the germline V gene, CDR1 is SNHLY and CDR2 is FYNNEI. The CDR3 nucleotides read TGTGCCAGCAGTGAGGCCCCGGGTGGCGCCTACGAGCAGTACTTC. It is translated as CASSEAPGGAYEQYF.

This clone has just one count. The chain is built from TRBV6-6 and TRBJ1-5, with no clear D. This CDR3 region has 15 residues. Germline CDR1 is MNHNY and CDR2 is SVGAGI (reference sequence). Trimming removed 6 bases at V and 0 bases at J, with 12 bases between. The CDR3 loop reads CASSSDWDSNQPQHF. CDR3 coding DNA: TGTGCCAGCAGCTCGGACTGGGATAGCAATCAGCCCCAGCATTTT.

The table lists this clone with a count of one. The chain couples TRBV30 to TRBJ1-2; a possible D gene is TRBD1 (5 bases). The germline V gene has CDR1 GTSNPN and CDR2 SVGIG (reference sequence). This CDR3 region has 14 residues. V dropped 0 bases and J dropped 11 bases, with 19 bases sitting between them. CDR3 nucleotides: TGTGCCTGGAGTGTACGTTTGGGGCAGAAACAATACACCTTC. This codes for CAWSVRLGQKQYTF.

The chain couples TRBV7-9 to TRBJ1-2; no clear D. CDR3 length equals 12 residues. Germline CDR1 SEHNR, CDR2 FQNEAQ (reference sequence). The V end was cut by 5 bases, the J end by 8 bases, with 12 bases between. As DNA, the CDR3 is TGTGCCAGCAGCGTACTTGATCGCGGCTACACCTTC. Protein: CASSVLDRGYTF. Variable domain in full (rest from reference TRBV7-9 and TRBJ1-2): DTGVSQNPRHKITKRGQNVTFRCDPISEHNRLYWYRQTLGQGPEFLTYFQNEAQLEKSRLLSDRFSAERPKGSFSTLEIQRTEQGDSAMYLCASSVLDRGYTFGSGTRLTVV.

The chain joins TRBV9 to TRBJ2-7; TRBD1 matches at 12 bases. Germline V gives CDR1 SGDLS, CDR2 YYNGEE. V trimming: 3 bases; J trimming: 3 bases; junction bases outside the gene matches: 7. CDR3 length equals 16 residues. DNA of the CDR3: TGTGCCAGCAGCGCTACCGGGACAGGGGGCCTCTACGAGCAGTACTTC. As protein: CASSATGTGGLYEQYF.

This rearrangement joins TRBV25-1 to TRBJ1-4; D is undetermined. The CDR3 is 17 residues long. V lost 1 base and J 1 base, leaving 13 bases between the germline ends. CDR1 MGHDK and CDR2 SYGVNS come from the germline V gene. The CDR3 sequence is CASSESIGHETNEKLFF. CDR3 nucleotides: TGTGCCAGCAGTGAATCGATAGGGCATGAAACTAATGAAAAACTGTTTTTT.

The V gene is TRBV7-9, the J gene TRBJ1-2; TRBD1 might be the D (5 bases). Germline-derived CDR1 and CDR2 are SEHNR and FQNEAQ (reference sequence). The CDR3 is 14 residues long. Trimming stripped 1 base from V and 8 bases from J, with 14 bases between. In DNA, the CDR3 is TGTGCCAGCAGCTTAGAAGGGGCCGCTGGGGGCTACACCTTC. Translated: CASSLEGAAGGYTF.

This clone has a single count. V usage is TRBV9 and J usage is TRBJ2-7; TRBD1 matches at 8 bases. The ends lost 0 bases at V and 3 bases at J; junction bases unmatched: 2. The CDR3 runs 14 residues. Germline values: CDR1 SGDLS, CDR2 YYNGEE. The CDR3 coding sequence is TGTGCCAGCAGCGTAGGGGACAGGAGCTACGAGCAGTACTTC. Its translation is CASSVGDRSYEQYF. Complete variable domain (other parts from reference TRBV9 and TRBJ2-7): DSGVTQTPKHLITATGQRVTLRCSPRSGDLSVYWYQQSLDQGLQFLIQYYNGEERAKGNILERFSAQQFPDLHSELNLSSLELGDSALYFCASSVGDRSYEQYFGPGTRLTVT.

The DNA of the CDR3 is TGTGCCAGCAGCCCAACAGGAAGAGGGGGAGAGACCCAGTACTTC. Residues: CASSPTGRGGETQYF. The chain has TRBV3-1 (or the pseudogene TRBV3-2) and TRBJ2-5; possibly TRBD1 for D (6 bases). Germline lookup yields CDR1 LGHDT and CDR2 YNNKEL (reference sequence). The CDR3 runs to 15 residues. The V gene lost 4 bases and the J gene lost 4 bases, with 16 bases spanning the gap.